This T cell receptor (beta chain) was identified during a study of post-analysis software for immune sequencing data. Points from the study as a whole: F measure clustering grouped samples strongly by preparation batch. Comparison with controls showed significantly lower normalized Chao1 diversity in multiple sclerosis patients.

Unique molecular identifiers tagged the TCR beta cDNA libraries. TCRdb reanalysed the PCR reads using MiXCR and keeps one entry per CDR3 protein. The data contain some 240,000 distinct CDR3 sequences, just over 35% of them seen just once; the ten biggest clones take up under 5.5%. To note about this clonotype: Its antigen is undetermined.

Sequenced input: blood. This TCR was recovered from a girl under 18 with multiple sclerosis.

CDR3 sequence reads: CSDAGTSGINEQFF. CDR3 bases: TGCAGCGACGCCGGGACTAGCGGGATCAATGAGCAGTTCTTC. The V gene is TRBV29-1, the J gene TRBJ2-1; the match to TRBD2 covers 13 bases. Germline V gives CDR1 SQVTM, CDR2 ANQGSEA. The V gene end was trimmed by 7 bases and the J gene end by 6 bases; junction bases not matched to a gene: 6. The CDR3 has 14 amino acids.